These 5 T cell receptor beta chains originate from one sample sequenced in a study of T cells after yellow fever vaccination. TCRdb called the 5' RACE reads again in MiXCR, with one record for every CDR3 protein. The sample shows under 250,000 distinct CDR3 sequences, 6.9% of them seen only once. This specimen was CD4+ T cells sorted from PBMCs, taken 15 days after the yellow fever booster vaccination. These receptors all stem from a man aged 25 to 40 who received the YFV17D yellow fever vaccine.

J is TRBJ1-1 and V is TRBV7-7; TRBD1 matches 8 bases. CDR1 and CDR2 (germline): SSHAT, FNYEAQ (reference sequence). The CDR3 is made up of 15 amino acids. J gave up 6 bases and V 1 base, and 7 bases lay outside the gene matches. The CDR3 nucleotides are TGTGCCAGCAGCTTAGTTGGCAGGGGGCATGCTGAAGCTTTCTTT. Encoded protein: CASSLVGRGHAEAFF. Full variable domain (missing parts from reference TRBV7-7 and TRBJ1-1): GAGVSQSPRYKVTKRGQDVTLRCDPISSHATLYWYQQALGQGPEFLTYFNYEAQPDKSGLPSDRFSAERPEGSISTLTIQRTEQRDSAMYRCASSLVGRGHAEAFFGQGTRLTVV.

In this sample, this clonotype turned up a few times. V gene TRBV5-1 combines with J gene TRBJ2-1; D assignment may be TRBD1 or TRBD2 (5 bases each). CDR1 is SGHRS and CDR2 is YFSETQ in the germline V gene. This CDR3 contains 15 residues. V lost 4 bases, J lost 5 bases, and 16 bases lay in between. Written as DNA, the CDR3 is TGCGCCAGCAGCCGCCAAGGGACCGGGAACAATGAGCAGTTCTTC. This translates into CASSRQGTGNNEQFF.

This clonotype was seen ten or more times. The chain is built from TRBV20-1 and TRBJ2-2, with 9 bases matching TRBD1. The CDR3 covers 15 residues. V shed 5 bases and J 4 bases; nucleotides not matched to a gene: 8. Germline V gene lookup returns CDR1 DFQATT and CDR2 SNEGSKA (reference sequence). The CDR3 nucleotides are TGCAGTGCTCCAAAACCGGGACAGGGCACCGGGGAGCTGTTTTTT. This encodes CSAPKPGQGTGELFF.

This clonotype was observed a few times. This chain joins TRBV18 and TRBJ1-1; a weak D match, TRBD1 (6 bases). V lost 3 bases and J 1 base, leaving 12 bases between the germline ends. The CDR3 length is 15 residues. Germline CDR1 is KGHSH and CDR2 is LQKENI. DNA for the CDR3: TGTGCCAGCTCACCCCCGGGGGCGAGGAACACTGAAGCTTTCTTT. Translation gives CASSPPGARNTEAFF. The full variable domain, in which reference TRBV18 and TRBJ1-1 provide the parts outside the CDR3, is NAGVMQNPRHLVRRRGQEARLRCSPMKGHSHVYWYRQLPEEGLKFMVYLQKENIIDESGMPKERFSAEFPKEGPSILRIQQVVRGDSAAYFCASSPPGARNTEAFFGQGTRLTVV.

At least ten counts were recorded for this clonotype. The rearrangement uses TRBV12-3 or TRBV12-4 and TRBJ1-5; D remains ambiguous. CDR3 size: 16 residues. V lost 5 bases and J 1 base, leaving 15 bases between the germline ends. The CDR3 nucleotides read TGTGCCAGCAGTAGATCGACTCAGTTGAGCAATCAGCCCCAGCATTTT. Protein sequence: CASSRSTQLSNQPQHF.